These 19 T cell receptor beta chains were sequenced from one sample in a study of blood T cell repertoires in COVID-19. Here immunoSEQ multiplex PCR was the method, and the copy in TCRdb shows in-frame clones only, minus some. This table has 340,000 or so clones, approximately 86% appearing once. Sequenced material: PBMCs or T cells enriched from blood (not recorded which). These TCRs come from a woman in her thirties or forties with acute COVID-19.

Notes on this clone: The same CDR3 can be traced to other DNA sequences in this sample. The chain combines TRBV18 with TRBJ2-7; 9 positions agree with TRBD1. The junction had 3 bases not matched to a gene; V was cut back by 1 base and J by 5 bases. CDR1 is KGHSH, CDR2 LQKENI, per germline. This CDR3 region has 14 residues. This chain's CDR3 is CASSPRDRDHEQYF. In DNA, the CDR3 is TGTGCCAGCTCACCACGGGACAGGGACCACGAGCAGTACTTC.

V usage is TRBV21-1 and J usage is TRBJ2-5; TRBD2 is taken as the D call from the table, unchecked against the DNA. TRBV21-1 corresponds to a pseudogene. This CDR3 region has 14 residues. The CDR3 reads CASSKVASQETQYF. CDR3 nucleotide sequence: TGTGCCAGCAGCAAAGTAGCCAGTCAAGAGACCCAGTACTTC.

The genes are TRBV9 and TRBJ2-3; 8 bases are a match to TRBD2. J was trimmed by 3 bases and V by 4 bases; bases with no gene match: 1. This CDR3 is built from 13 residues. Germline V lookup: CDR1 SGDLS, CDR2 YYNGEE. The CDR3 DNA reads as TGTGCCAGCAGCCCGGGAGGGACAGATACGCAGTATTTT. It specifies CASSPGGTDTQYF.

This clone is a singleton in its sample. Within the sample, other DNA sequences also encode this same CDR3. The J gene is TRBJ2-1, the V gene TRBV7-2, with D perhaps TRBD2 (6 bases). Germline V gene sequence: CDR1 SGHTA, CDR2 FQGNSA. The V end lost 5 bases, the J end lost 4 bases, and 12 bases lay between the germline ends. This CDR3 contains 14 residues. The CDR3 DNA follows: TGTGCCAGCAGCCCCCCAGGGAGGTACAATGAGCAGTTCTTC. The encoded protein is CASSPPGRYNEQFF.

This chain links TRBV5-4 with TRBJ1-4, with 8 bases identical to TRBD1. This CDR3 is built from 14 residues. CDR1 is SGHNT and CDR2 is YYREEE in the germline V gene (reference sequence). The ends lost 5 bases at V and 5 bases at J; junction bases unmatched: 5. This chain's CDR3 is CASSRDRSNEKLFF. In DNA form, the CDR3 reads TGTGCCAGCAGTCGGGACAGGAGCAATGAAAAACTGTTTTTT.

The CDR3 nucleotides are TGTGCCAGCGGCACCAAAACCGGGACAGCCTACGAGCAGTACTTC. This gives the protein CASGTKTGTAYEQYF. The genes are TRBV5-4 and TRBJ2-7; 7 nucleotides line up with TRBD1. Per germline, CDR1 SGHNT and CDR2 YYREEE (reference sequence). Trimming cost V 7 bases and J 2 bases; bases outside gene matches: 12. CDR3 length: 15 residues.

V usage is TRBV5-6 and J usage is TRBJ2-1, with 8 bases lining up with TRBD1. Germline-derived CDR1 and CDR2 are SGHDT and YYEEEE. V was pared by 4 bases and J by 8 bases, with 11 bases of the junction left unmatched. The CDR3 runs 15 residues. In DNA form, the CDR3 reads TGTGCCAGCAGCGTAGGACAGGGTACTGGGCATGAGCAGTTCTTC. Protein product: CASSVGQGTGHEQFF.

J is TRBJ2-6 and V is TRBV7-2; possible D gene TRBD1, 5 bases. The CDR3 runs 15 residues. Germline V gene data show CDR1 as SGHTA and CDR2 as FQGNSA. The ends were cut back, 3 bases at V and 1 base at J, with 7 bases in the middle. This CDR3 is CASSFRDSGANVLTF. The CDR3 region has the DNA TGTGCCAGCAGCTTCAGGGATTCTGGGGCCAACGTCCTGACTTTC.

J is TRBJ1-1 and V is TRBV10-3; no firm D call. CDR3 length: 14 residues. V dropped 8 bases and J dropped 3 bases, with 16 bases sitting between them. CDR1 is ENHRY, CDR2 SYGVKD, per germline. CDR3 DNA: TGTGCCATCGCTAAAGATAATTTGGACACTGAAGCTTTCTTT. Protein sequence: CAIAKDNLDTEAFF.

The V call is TRBV7-2, the J call TRBJ2-5; a weak D match, TRBD1 (6 bases). V was cut by 1 base and J by 4 bases, with 22 bases left in between. CDR3 size: 18 residues. Looked up from germline, CDR1 is SGHTA and CDR2 is FQGNSA. The CDR3 loop reads CASSLVQGRGGFPETQYF. The CDR3 DNA reads TGTGCCAGCAGCTTAGTCCAGGGGCGCGGTGGCTTCCCAGAGACCCAGTACTTC.

The chain joins TRBV14 to TRBJ2-3; D unclear. The V gene's germline CDR1 is SGHDN and CDR2 FVKESK. The CDR3 extends over 13 amino acids. Trimming took off 3 bases at V and 6 bases at J, with 10 bases between the two ends. CDR3 loop: CASSQNLVDTQYF. In DNA, the CDR3 is TGTGCCAGCAGCCAGAACTTGGTGGATACGCAGTATTTT.

The J gene is TRBJ2-2, the V gene TRBV7-7, with D perhaps TRBD2 (5 bases). The CDR3 has 14 residues. V shed 5 bases and J shed 0 bases, with 7 bases lying between them. Germline V CDR1 and CDR2: SSHAT, FNYEAQ (reference sequence). CDR3 in amino acids: CASSEGANTGELFF. In DNA, the CDR3 is TGTGCCAGCAGCGAGGGAGCGAACACCGGGGAGCTGTTTTTT.

The chain links TRBV27 to TRBJ2-7; the D gene is possibly TRBD2 (5 bases). In germline, CDR1 is MNHEY, CDR2 SMNVEV (reference sequence). The CDR3 length is 12 residues. The V end lost 2 bases, the J end lost 10 bases, and 12 bases lay between the germline ends. For the CDR3, the DNA is TGTGCCAGCAGTTTACTGGGAGAGGAACAGTACTTC. Its translation is CASSLLGEEQYF.

The gene calls are TRBV9 and TRBJ1-5; D is ambiguous. The CDR3 spans 15 residues. Germline V gene sequence: CDR1 SGDLS, CDR2 YYNGEE. V lost 3 bases and J lost 2, with 12 bases in between. The chain's CDR3 is CASSAGDGGNQPQHF. The CDR3 DNA follows: TGTGCCAGCAGCGCGGGAGACGGAGGCAATCAGCCCCAGCATTTT.

The J gene is TRBJ1-1, the V gene TRBV2, with 10 bases fitting TRBD1. CDR1 SNHLY and CDR2 FYNNEI come from the germline V gene. CDR3 length: 15 residues. Trimming removed 6 bases from V and 0 bases from J; junction bases left unmatched: 4. The CDR3: CASSPGQGVNTEAFF. CDR3 coding DNA: TGTGCCAGCAGCCCCGGACAGGGGGTGAACACTGAAGCTTTCTTT.

V usage is TRBV28 and J usage is TRBJ2-1; 9 bases map to TRBD2. This CDR3 is 15 amino acids long. CDR1 and CDR2 (germline): MDHEN, SYDVKM. V was pared by 4 bases and J by 6 bases, with 7 bases of the junction left unmatched. The CDR3 loop reads CASSSGLAVFNEQFF. The CDR3 nucleotides are TGTGCCAGCAGTTCGGGACTAGCAGTGTTCAATGAGCAGTTCTTC.

The chain carries TRBV3-1 (or the pseudogene TRBV3-2) and TRBJ1-2, with D possibly being TRBD1 (6 bases). Germline V gene sequence: CDR1 LGHDT, CDR2 YNNKEL (reference sequence). CDR3 size: 15 residues. Trimming shortened V by 4 bases and J by 0 bases, and 12 bases separated the two germline ends. The CDR3 loop reads CASSLRTASNYGYTF. Written as DNA, the CDR3 is TGTGCCAGCAGCCTCCGGACAGCGTCTAACTATGGCTACACCTTC.

The rearrangement uses TRBV14 and TRBJ2-5; tentative D call: TRBD1 (6 bases). CDR3 length equals 14 residues. Trimming left V 1 base short and J 4 bases short, with 10 bases between. The germline CDR1 and CDR2 sequences are SGHDN and FVKESK. CDR3 amino acids: CASSQVSGVETQYF. CDR3 DNA: TGTGCCAGCAGCCAAGTTTCAGGGGTAGAGACCCAGTACTTC.

CDR3 residues: CASTPNPLISYEQYF. The CDR3 coding sequence is TGTGCCAGCACTCCTAACCCCCTCATCTCCTACGAGCAGTACTTC. This chain connects TRBV6-5 to TRBJ2-7; D gene uncertain. Germline values: CDR1 MNHEY, CDR2 SVGAGI. This CDR3 is built from 15 residues. V was trimmed by 7 bases and J by 0 bases, leaving 16 bases between them.